A single sample is the source of the 18 T cell receptor beta chains below, sequenced in a study of PD-L1 blockade in urothelial cancer. Sequencing used immunoSEQ multiplex PCR; TCRdb keeps in-frame clones, though not all of them. The sample lists 14,000 to 15,000 clones, roughly 90% occurring once. The sample here was PBMCs, taken around atezolizumab (anti-PD-L1) treatment. All receptors come from a man in his 70s with urothelial cancer.

This chain uses TRBV7-9 with TRBJ2-1; 9 bases map to TRBD2. This CDR3 has 17 residues. The V gene's germline CDR1 is SEHNR and CDR2 FQNEAQ (reference sequence). V was clipped by 5 bases and J by 6 bases; unmatched bases: 14. CDR3 nucleotide sequence: TGTGCCAGCAGCCCCAAAACTATGACTAGCGGATCCAATGAGCAGTTCTTC. Translating gives CASSPKTMTSGSNEQFF.

This rearrangement joins TRBV30 to TRBJ1-6, with D tentatively TRBD1 (6 bases). Germline CDR1 GTSNPN, CDR2 SVGIG (reference sequence). Trimming left V 3 bases short and J 10 bases short, with 16 bases between. The CDR3 runs 14 residues. CDR3 DNA sequence: TGTGCCTGGAGACAACAGGGAGCAGGATCACCCCTCCACTTT. It encodes CAWRQQGAGSPLHF. Drawing the rest from reference TRBV30 and TRBJ1-6, the complete variable domain is SQTIHQWPATLVQPVGSPLSLECTVEGTSNPNLYWYRQAAGRGLQLLFYSVGIGQISSEVPQNLSASRPQDRQFILSSKKLLLSDSGFYLCAWRQQGAGSPLHFGNGTRLTVT.

Only one count was recorded for this clone. The chain joins TRBV7-9 to TRBJ1-6, with D unclear. This CDR3 is built from 12 residues. The V end lost 5 bases, the J end lost 7 bases, and 6 bases lay between the germline ends. CDR1 is SEHNR, CDR2 FQNEAQ, per germline (reference sequence). The CDR3: CASSRENSPLHF. CDR3 DNA sequence: TGTGCCAGCAGCCGCGAGAATTCACCCCTCCACTTT.

This chain links TRBV2 with TRBJ2-7; 8 bases agree with TRBD2. The V and J ends lost 8 bases and 5 bases, in that order; junction bases with no gene match: 8. Germline CDR1 SNHLY, CDR2 FYNNEI. This CDR3 spans 13 amino acids. For the CDR3, the DNA is TGTGCCAGCTATAAGCGGGGGATCCACGAGCAGTACTTC. Translating gives CASYKRGIHEQYF.

This chain connects TRBV6-5 to TRBJ2-1; 8 positions match TRBD2. Losses at the gene ends were 5 bases for V and 4 bases for J; bases not matched to a gene: 7. CDR3 size: 15 residues. CDR1 MNHEY and CDR2 SVGAGI come from the germline V gene. CDR3 nucleotides: TGTGCCAGCAGTATCGGGGGGGCCTCTTACAATGAGCAGTTCTTC. Its protein is CASSIGGASYNEQFF.

The chain uses TRBV2 and TRBJ2-5; D call uncertain. This CDR3 has 13 amino acids. Germline lookup yields CDR1 SNHLY and CDR2 FYNNEI. V gave up 3 bases and J gave up 5 bases, with 10 bases separating them. The CDR3 DNA sequence: TGTGCCAGCAGTGAGGGCATCTTCGAGACCCAGTACTTC. Translated: CASSEGIFETQYF.

The CDR3 coding sequence is TGTGCCAGCAGTGTTACAGGGGGCTGGCAGCCCCAGCATTTT. The encoded protein is CASSVTGGWQPQHF. The V and J genes are TRBV6-1 and TRBJ1-5; 9 bases match TRBD1. The CDR3 has 14 amino acids. V lost 4 bases, J lost 7 bases, and 5 bases stayed unmatched. From germline, CDR1 is MNHNS and CDR2 SASEGT.

The CDR3 DNA reads TGTGCCAGTAGTAGACCGGGAGATACGAGCTCCTATAATTCACCCCTCCACTTT. It yields the protein CASSRPGDTSSYNSPLHF. J is TRBJ1-6 and V is TRBV19; D remains ambiguous. The germline V and J ends were trimmed by 4 bases and 0 bases, with 16 bases remaining between them. Germline CDR1 is LNHDA and CDR2 is SQIVND (reference sequence). The CDR3 has 18 residues. Supplemented by reference TRBV19 and TRBJ1-6, the full variable domain reads DGGITQSPKYLFRKEGQNVTLSCEQNLNHDAMYWYRQDPGQGLRLIYYSQIVNDFQKGDIAEGYSVSREKKESFPLTVTSAQKNPTAFYLCASSRPGDTSSYNSPLHFGNGTRLTVT.

CDR3 in DNA: TGTGCCAGCAGTTACAGACAGACTTATGGCTACACCTTC. This gives the protein CASSYRQTYGYTF. The rearrangement uses TRBV6-5 and TRBJ1-2; D might be TRBD1 (5 bases). Germline CDR1 and CDR2: MNHEY and SVGAGI. This CDR3 contains 13 residues. The germline V and J ends were trimmed by 2 bases and 5 bases, with 9 bases remaining between them.

V is TRBV5-4 and J is TRBJ2-5; 11 bases agree with TRBD2. Germline trimming cut 5 bases from V and 1 base from J; bases unmatched to any gene: 7. CDR1 is SGHNT, CDR2 YYREEE, per germline (reference sequence). The CDR3 loop spans 16 amino acids. The CDR3: CASRARLAGIQETQYF. The CDR3 coding sequence is TGTGCCAGCAGGGCCCGACTAGCGGGAATCCAAGAGACCCAGTACTTC.

This sequence joins TRBV5-4 and TRBJ2-7; TRBD2 aligns across 8 bases. This CDR3 has 13 amino acids. The trim removed 0 bases at V and 6 bases at J, leaving 2 bases unmatched. Looked up from germline, CDR1 is SGHNT and CDR2 is YYREEE (reference sequence). In DNA form, the CDR3 reads TGTGCCAGCAGCTTGGCGGGGGGGACCGAGCAGTACTTC. Translating it yields CASSLAGGTEQYF.

This sequence joins TRBV5-1 and TRBJ1-6; D is ambiguous. Per germline, CDR1 SGHRS and CDR2 YFSETQ. V dropped 0 bases and J dropped 9 bases, with 7 bases sitting between them. This CDR3 has 13 amino acids. CDR3 residues: CASSLEAGSPLHF. CDR3 nucleotides: TGCGCCAGCAGCTTGGAAGCCGGTTCACCCCTCCACTTT.

The CDR3 loop reads CASSFMLAGGSSYEQYF. The CDR3 coding sequence is TGTGCCAGCAGCTTTATGTTAGCTGGGGGGAGCTCCTACGAGCAGTACTTC. This sequence joins TRBV5-8 and TRBJ2-7, with a weak D call TRBD2 (6 bases). Germline CDR1 and CDR2: SGHTS and YDEGEE. V was trimmed by 2 bases and J by 0 bases, leaving 18 bases between them. The CDR3 runs 17 residues.

V and J are TRBV12-5 and TRBJ1-1, with D maybe TRBD1 (6 bases). Trimming stripped 2 bases from V and 4 bases from J, with 8 bases between. This CDR3 region has 13 residues. Looked up from germline, CDR1 is LGHNT and CDR2 is FRNRAP. The CDR3 region has the DNA TGTGCTAGTGGTTTGAGAGGGGGCACTGAAGCTTTCTTT. Translation gives CASGLRGGTEAFF. The full variable domain, rest sourced from reference TRBV12-5 and TRBJ1-1, is DARVTQTPRHKVTEMGQEVTMRCQPILGHNTVFWYRQTMMQGLELLAYFRNRAPLDDSGMPKDRFSAEMPDATLATLKIQPSEPRDSAVYFCASGLRGGTEAFFGQGTRLTVV.

Only one count was recorded for this clone. The chain carries TRBV5-1 and TRBJ2-7; D is ambiguous. CDR1 is SGHRS and CDR2 is YFSETQ in the germline V gene. This CDR3 region has 14 residues. V shed 2 bases and J shed 6 bases, with 15 bases lying between them. CDR3 DNA sequence: TGCGCCAGCAGCTTTGGCAGCGATCCGGGCGAGCAGTACTTC. As protein: CASSFGSDPGEQYF. Using reference TRBV5-1 and TRBJ2-7 for the parts outside the CDR3, the full variable domain is KAGVTQTPRYLIKTRGQQVTLSCSPISGHRSVSWYQQTPGQGLQFLFEYFSETQRNKGNFPGRFSGRQFSNSRSEMNVSTLELGDSALYLCASSFGSDPGEQYFGPGTRLTVT.

This chain connects TRBV5-1 to TRBJ2-7; 11 nucleotides match TRBD2. V was clipped by 2 bases and J by 6 bases; unmatched bases: 7. This CDR3 has 15 amino acids. Germline V lookup: CDR1 SGHRS, CDR2 YFSETQ. The CDR3 DNA sequence: TGCGCCAGCAGCTTAGCTAGCGGGGGGAAGACCGAGCAGTACTTC. It is translated as CASSLASGGKTEQYF.

The rearrangement links TRBV27 to TRBJ2-5; tentatively, D is TRBD1 (5 bases). The germline V and J ends were trimmed by 8 bases and 5 bases, with 15 bases remaining between them. There are 13 residues in the CDR3. Germline assignment: CDR1 MNHEY and CDR2 SMNVEV (reference sequence). The CDR3 nucleotides read TGTGCCAGCCGGCAGGGAATAATGGAGACCCAGTACTTC. This gives the protein CASRQGIMETQYF.

V is TRBV5-1 and J is TRBJ2-2; D possibly corresponds to TRBD2 (5 bases). Trimming left V 4 bases short and J 5 bases short, with 15 bases between. The CDR3 extends over 15 amino acids. Germline CDR1 and CDR2: SGHRS and YFSETQ. The CDR3 is CASSPEVPGTGELFF. CDR3 DNA sequence: TGCGCCAGCAGCCCGGAGGTCCCTGGGACCGGGGAGCTGTTTTTT.